What follows are 26 T cell receptor beta chains derived from one specimen sequenced in a study of PD-L1 blockade in urothelial cancer (dated by TCRdb to the late 2010s). Receptors were amplified or captured by the immunoSEQ multiplex PCR assay. TCRdb mirrors the immuneACCESS table, restricted to in-frame sequences. Some clones are absent from its copies; in checked studies, under half trace to an unresolved V gene, and the reason for the others is unknown. In all, the sample holds around 82,000 clones, and around 83% of those were seen once. Roughly 2% of the sample belongs to the ten largest clones. This specimen's time point label, per the study, means: pretreatment peripheral blood. Material: PBMCs, obtained around atezolizumab (anti-PD-L1) treatment. The receptors were sampled from a man aged 60-69 years with urothelial cancer.

Of note for this clone: This same CDR3 is encoded by further DNA sequences in the sample. This sequence joins TRBV10-3 and TRBJ1-1; D is ambiguous. From germline, CDR1 is ENHRY and CDR2 SYGVKD. Between the trimmed V and J ends, which lost 1 base and 3 bases, there was a span of 9 bases. The CDR3 runs 14 residues. CDR3 loop: CAISEWSGDTEAFF. The DNA of the CDR3 is TGTGCCATCAGTGAGTGGTCGGGAGACACTGAAGCTTTCTTT.

V gene TRBV7-6 combines with J gene TRBJ2-1, with unresolved D. V was clipped by 2 bases and J by 8 bases, with 10 bases between them. CDR1 and CDR2 from the germline V gene are SGHVS and FNYEAQ. This CDR3 has 13 residues. The CDR3 spells CASSLSGTDEQFF. The CDR3 DNA follows: TGTGCCAGCAGCTTATCTGGAACAGATGAGCAGTTCTTC.

This clone appeared a single time. The V and J genes are TRBV28 and TRBJ1-1, with D possibly TRBD1 on 6 matching bases. The CDR3 is made up of 15 amino acids. V was shortened by 4 bases and J by 5 bases, with 17 bases between the two germline ends. Germline-derived CDR1 and CDR2 are MDHEN and SYDVKM. DNA of the CDR3: TGTGCCAGCAGTTCAACCCACAGGGATAAGACTGAAGCTTTCTTT. Residues: CASSSTHRDKTEAFF.

This chain uses TRBV6-1 with TRBJ2-1, with a weak D call TRBD2 (5 bases). V was clipped by 4 bases and J by 7 bases, with 20 bases between them. The V gene's germline CDR1 is MNHNS and CDR2 SASEGT. CDR3 length equals 16 residues. The CDR3 coding sequence is TGTGCCAGCAGTGGACTTCGGCGGCGAGAGGGAAATGAGCAGTTCTTC. This translates into CASSGLRRREGNEQFF.

The chain combines TRBV28 with TRBJ2-1; 14 bases fit TRBD2. In germline, CDR1 is MDHEN, CDR2 SYDVKM. CDR3 length equals 20 residues. V shed 6 bases, J shed 0 bases, and the junction held 13 bases outside the gene matches. The CDR3 DNA follows: TGTGCCAGCAGCTCCGGGACTAGCGGGAGAAAGACGAGCTCCTACAATGAGCAGTTCTTC. Its translation: CASSSGTSGRKTSSYNEQFF.

CDR3 amino acids: CASSFRGRGYEQYF. Written as DNA, the CDR3 is TGTGCCAGCAGTTTTCGCGGGAGAGGGTACGAGCAGTACTTC. V usage is TRBV28 and J usage is TRBJ2-7; 7 bases agree with TRBD2. The CDR3 is 14 residues long. With V trimmed by 3 bases and J by 4 bases, 6 bases remained unmatched. CDR1 is MDHEN, CDR2 SYDVKM, per germline.

V gene TRBV12-5 combines with J gene TRBJ1-1, with D possibly being TRBD1 (5 bases). This CDR3 has 14 residues. Germline values: CDR1 LGHNT, CDR2 FRNRAP. Between the trimmed V and J ends, which lost 4 bases and 0 bases, there was a span of 9 bases. The CDR3 loop is CASGSTALNTEAFF. The CDR3 nucleotides read TGTGCTAGTGGTTCGACAGCCTTGAACACTGAAGCTTTCTTT. Combining the CDR3 with reference TRBV12-5 and TRBJ1-1 gives the whole variable domain DARVTQTPRHKVTEMGQEVTMRCQPILGHNTVFWYRQTMMQGLELLAYFRNRAPLDDSGMPKDRFSAEMPDATLATLKIQPSEPRDSAVYFCASGSTALNTEAFFGQGTRLTVV.

The chain carries TRBV29-1 and TRBJ2-5; TRBD1 aligns across 10 bases. Germline trimming cut 6 bases from V and 2 bases from J; bases unmatched to any gene: 12. The CDR3 length is 16 residues. Germline V CDR1 and CDR2: SQVTM, ANQGSEA. CDR3 DNA: TGCAGCGTCCAACCCTTGACAGGGGGCTTTCAAGAGACCCAGTACTTC. This gives the protein CSVQPLTGGFQETQYF.

This clone was seen only once. The chain joins TRBV6-6 to TRBJ2-7, with TRBD1 matching 12 bases. Germline V gives CDR1 MNHNY, CDR2 SVGAGI (reference sequence). The CDR3 consists of 15 residues. V dropped 6 bases and J dropped 4; count of bases not matched to a gene: 7. This chain's CDR3 is CASREGTGGNYEQYF. The CDR3 DNA is TGTGCCAGCAGGGAAGGGACAGGGGGCAATTACGAGCAGTACTTC.

CDR3: CASSGRGQGNEKLFF. For the CDR3, the DNA is TGTGCCAGCAGCGGACGCGGACAGGGTAATGAAAAACTGTTTTTT. V and J are TRBV9 and TRBJ1-4, with 8 bases lining up with TRBD1. This CDR3 region has 15 residues. Trimming at V came to 3 bases and at J to 4 bases, leaving 5 bases not matched to a gene. Per the germline V gene, CDR1 is SGDLS and CDR2 is YYNGEE.

The rearrangement uses TRBV19 and TRBJ2-1; D is possibly TRBD2 (6 bases). The germline gives CDR1 LNHDA, CDR2 SQIVND (reference sequence). The CDR3 extends over 13 amino acids. Trimming stripped 3 bases from V and 12 bases from J, with 15 bases between. In DNA form, the CDR3 reads TGTGCCAGTAGTATCCCCATACTAGCTAGGCAGTTCTTC. Protein product: CASSIPILARQFF.

This clone was recorded a few times. The J gene is TRBJ2-2, the V gene TRBV9; the match to TRBD2 covers 13 bases. The junction had 6 bases not matched to a gene; V was cut back by 0 bases and J by 4 bases. The length of the CDR3 is 18 residues. Looked up from germline, CDR1 is SGDLS and CDR2 is YYNGEE. This CDR3 reads CASSVGFGTSGITGELFF. The CDR3 nucleotides are TGTGCCAGCAGCGTAGGTTTTGGGACTAGCGGGATCACCGGGGAGCTGTTTTTT.

The rearrangement uses TRBV5-6 and TRBJ2-7; D is perhaps TRBD2 (6 bases). V dropped 0 bases and J dropped 1 base, with 14 bases sitting between them. Germline CDR1 is SGHDT and CDR2 is YYEEEE. This CDR3 is 16 amino acids long. The DNA of the CDR3 is TGTGCCAGCAGCTTGGGGTTAGCGGATCCTTCCTACGAGCAGTACTTC. This gives the protein CASSLGLADPSYEQYF.

The J gene is TRBJ1-1, the V gene TRBV6-1; 7 nucleotides align to TRBD1. With V trimmed by 5 bases and J by 4 bases, 7 bases remained unmatched. The CDR3 has 14 residues. Per the germline V gene, CDR1 is MNHNS and CDR2 is SASEGT. The CDR3 protein is CASSYTGAGTEAFF. CDR3 in DNA: TGTGCCAGCAGTTATACAGGGGCGGGCACTGAAGCTTTCTTT.

The gene calls are TRBV6-5 and TRBJ1-2; 7 bases match TRBD1. The CDR3 is made up of 12 amino acids. With 7 bases clipped from V and 8 bases from J, the junction kept 7 bases outside the gene matches. Germline lookup yields CDR1 MNHEY and CDR2 SVGAGI. The CDR3 here is CASTRGEEGYTF. As DNA, the CDR3 is TGTGCCAGCACCAGGGGGGAAGAGGGCTACACCTTC.

The chain is built from TRBV5-6 and TRBJ2-1; D gene uncertain. The CDR3 has 11 amino acids. CDR1 and CDR2 (germline): SGHDT, YYEEEE. Trimming took off 2 bases at V and 7 bases at J, with 4 bases between the two ends. The CDR3, as DNA: TGTGCCAGCAGCTTCGGGAATGAGCAGTTCTTC. It translates to CASSFGNEQFF.

The V call is TRBV2, the J call TRBJ2-5, with 8 bases aligning to TRBD1. The germline CDR1 and CDR2 sequences are SNHLY and FYNNEI. CDR3 length equals 14 residues. Trimming removed 8 bases from V and 2 bases from J; junction bases left unmatched: 7. In DNA form, the CDR3 reads TGTGCCAGCCTTGACAGGGGCTCACAAGAGACCCAGTACTTC. Protein sequence: CASLDRGSQETQYF.

On this clone itself: Its ends do not fully match the called genes, so a read error is possible. V usage is TRBV7-8 and J usage is TRBJ2-7, with TRBD1 matching 7 bases. The length of the CDR3 is 14 residues. Germline CDR1 SGHVS, CDR2 FQNEAQ. CDR3 bases: TGTGCCAACAGCCCAGGACAGGTCCTCTACGAGCAGTACTTC. As protein: CANSPGQVLYEQYF.

This clone was counted a few times. This chain connects TRBV6-7 to TRBJ1-6; possible D gene TRBD1, 5 bases. TRBV6-7 counts as an open reading frame of uncertain function. Trimming removed 2 bases from V and 4 bases from J, with 9 bases in between. The CDR3 sequence is 15 residues long. The CDR3 region has the DNA TGTGCCAGCAGTTACAGGGCAGGGTATAATTCACCCCTCCACTTT. Its translation: CASSYRAGYNSPLHF.

The chain carries TRBV10-3 and TRBJ2-1; 9 bases are shared with TRBD2. Germline V gene data show CDR1 as ENHRY and CDR2 as SYGVKD. The CDR3 sequence is 15 residues long. The ends lost 5 bases at V and 5 bases at J; junction bases unmatched: 7. The DNA of the CDR3 is TGTGCCATCAGTTCTGACAGCGGGGGGAACAATGAGCAGTTCTTC. As protein: CAISSDSGGNNEQFF.

To note about this clone: This sample includes further DNA sequences coding for the same CDR3. The rearrangement uses TRBV18 and TRBJ2-5; TRBD2 matches 7 bases. V lost 6 bases to trimming and J lost 2 bases; unmatched junction nucleotides: 3. CDR3 length: 13 residues. Per the germline V gene, CDR1 is KGHSH and CDR2 is LQKENI. Written as DNA, the CDR3 is TGTGCCAGCTCTCCAGCGGGACAAGAGACCCAGTACTTC. Translated, it gives CASSPAGQETQYF.

CDR3 amino acids: CASSPRGGRVAFF. CDR3 nucleotides: TGTGCCAGCAGCCCACGGGGAGGGAGGGTGGCTTTCTTT. The rearrangement links TRBV14 to TRBJ1-1; D is unclear. V was trimmed by 4 bases and J by 11 bases, leaving 17 bases between them. The CDR3 extends over 13 amino acids. Germline V CDR1 and CDR2: SGHDN, FVKESK.

This chain connects TRBV5-1 to TRBJ1-3; 7 bases agree with TRBD1. Germline CDR1 SGHRS, CDR2 YFSETQ. The CDR3 totals 17 residues. V lost 3 bases and J lost 0; bases outside the gene matches: 9. CDR3 protein: CASSYLGTVFSGNTIYF. Here the CDR3 DNA reads TGCGCCAGCAGCTACCTCGGGACAGTCTTCTCTGGAAACACCATATATTTT. The full variable domain, rest sourced from reference TRBV5-1 and TRBJ1-3, is KAGVTQTPRYLIKTRGQQVTLSCSPISGHRSVSWYQQTPGQGLQFLFEYFSETQRNKGNFPGRFSGRQFSNSRSEMNVSTLELGDSALYLCASSYLGTVFSGNTIYFGEGSWLTVV.

The V call is TRBV7-2, the J call TRBJ2-7; a weak D match, TRBD1 (6 bases). V lost 2 bases and J 2 bases, leaving 22 bases between the germline ends. This CDR3 has 18 residues. Germline CDR1 SGHTA, CDR2 FQGNSA. CDR3 sequence: CASSLFKEWTAPPYEQYF. CDR3 DNA sequence: TGTGCCAGCAGCTTATTTAAGGAATGGACAGCTCCTCCCTACGAGCAGTACTTC.

The chain joins TRBV7-2 to TRBJ1-2; D is uncertain. Trimming cost V 2 bases and J 3 bases, with 7 bases left between them. From germline, CDR1 is SGHTA and CDR2 FQGNSA. The CDR3 loop spans 13 amino acids. The DNA of the CDR3 is TGTGCCAGCAGCTTATCCGGTTACTATGGCTACACCTTC. Encoded protein: CASSLSGYYGYTF.

This chain joins TRBV9 and TRBJ2-1, with 12 bases that match TRBD1. This CDR3 has 15 residues. In germline, CDR1 is SGDLS, CDR2 YYNGEE. V was pared by 3 bases and J by 9 bases, with 7 bases of the junction left unmatched. The CDR3 DNA follows: TGTGCCAGCAGCGCCCCGGGACAGGGGGCTGGTGAGCAGTTCTTC. Protein: CASSAPGQGAGEQFF.